A selection of T cell receptor beta chains follows, all from one sample in a study of technical replicates of blood from a few donors. TCRdb's copy holds only in-frame clones and misses some; the assay was immunoSEQ multiplex PCR. Seen here are roughly 76,000 clones, roughly 85% observed once, and the top ten hold 4.5% to 5.5%. The sequencing input was PBMCs. The receptors were gathered from a human donor in good health. Some clones in this sample may be carry-over from other donors' samples. Each CDR3 is given with its conserved first and last residue. The D gene is left open where the match is weak. Size is stated for part of the rows, as once, few or many counts, or as a class when the clone is expanded.

TRBJ2-5 | TRBD2 | TRBV5-1 | once | TGCGCCAGCAGCTTGGGATTAGCGGGCTACCAAGAGACCCAGTACTTC | CASSLGLAGYQETQYF
TRBJ2-2 | TRBD2 | TRBV10-3 | NA | TGTGCCATCAGTGAGCTGGGGCGGGGGACCGGGGAGCTGTTTTTT | CAISELGRGTGELFF
TRBJ2-7 | TRBD1 | TRBV15 | NA | TGTGCCACCAGAGGGACAGGGGGTTCCTACGAGCAGTACTTC | CATRGTGGSYEQYF
TRBJ2-3 | TRBD2 | TRBV10-3 | NA | TGTGCCATCAGACTAGCGGATACGCAGTATTTT | CAIRLADTQYF
TRBJ2-7 | TRBD2 | TRBV6-6 | once | TGTGCCAGCAACCTAGGACTAGCGGGAGATTACGAGCAGTACTTC | CASNLGLAGDYEQYF
TRBJ1-2 | NA | TRBV30 | once | TGTGCCTGGAGTGTAGACATGAACTATGGCTACACCTTC | CAWSVDMNYGYTF
TRBJ1-3 | NA | TRBV4-2 | NA | TGTGCCAGCAGCCCCGGGGTCGGTCGCTCTGGAAACACCATATATTTT | CASSPGVGRSGNTIYF
TRBJ2-3 | TRBD2 | TRBV30 | NA | TGTGCCTGGAGTCTTACTAGCGGGAGTACAGATACGCAGTATTTT | CAWSLTSGSTDTQYF
TRBJ1-4 | NA | TRBV4-3 | NA | TGCGCCAGCAGCCCACGGGACTCCAGTGGAAAACTGTTTTTT | CASSPRDSSGKLFF
TRBJ1-3 | NA | TRBV19 | NA | TGTGCCAGTAGTTCACAGGCTTCTGGAAACACCATATATTTT | CASSSQASGNTIYF
TRBJ2-4 | TRBD2 | TRBV6-5 | NA | TGTGCCAGCAGTTCGGGGGGACTCGCCAAAAACATTCAGTACTTC | CASSSGGLAKNIQYF
TRBJ1-1 | NA | TRBV5-6 | NA | TGTGCCAGCAGCTTGGGTCGGAACACTGAAGCTTTCTTT | CASSLGRNTEAFF